These 18 T cell receptor beta chains originate from one sample sequenced in a study of blood T cell repertoires in COVID-19 (dated by TCRdb to about 2020). The library came from the immunoSEQ multiplex PCR assay. TCRdb obtained this table from immuneACCESS and retained in-frame rearrangements with V and J assigned. These tables miss some clones; where compared with another copy, unresolved V genes account for less than half of the shortfall, and the remainder is unexplained. The sample table shows roughly 180,000 clones, and 79% are seen once. The ten largest clones capture about 7.8% of the sample. Material for sequencing was peripheral blood. Receptor source: a woman aged 55-75 years with COVID-19, enrolled during active disease.

This chain uses TRBV6-6 with TRBJ1-2, with 9 bases aligning to TRBD1. The length of the CDR3 is 13 residues. Germline trimming cut 6 bases from V and 5 bases from J; bases unmatched to any gene: 4. CDR1 is MNHNY, CDR2 SVGAGI, per germline (reference sequence). CDR3: CASSGTGSYGYTF. In DNA form, the CDR3 reads TGTGCCAGCAGCGGGACAGGGTCGTATGGCTACACCTTC.

This clone came up once. The chain is built from TRBV12-5 and TRBJ2-5; tentatively, D is TRBD1 (6 bases). Trimming cost V 5 bases and J 4 bases, with 11 bases left between them. Germline CDR1 LGHNT, CDR2 FRNRAP. This CDR3 is 13 amino acids long. The CDR3 spells CASGPQGSETQYF. The DNA for the CDR3 is TGTGCTAGTGGTCCACAGGGTTCAGAGACCCAGTACTTC.

This chain joins TRBV28 and TRBJ2-7; perhaps TRBD1 as D (5 bases). This CDR3 has 14 residues. V lost 2 bases, J lost 3 bases, and 11 bases lay in between. Germline-derived CDR1 and CDR2 are MDHEN and SYDVKM. The CDR3 coding sequence is TGTGCCAGCAGTTTAGGGGCTCCTGTCTACGAGCAGTACTTC. Its protein is CASSLGAPVYEQYF. Using reference TRBV28 and TRBJ2-7 for the parts outside the CDR3, the full variable domain is DVKVTQSSRYLVKRTGEKVFLECVQDMDHENMFWYRQDPGLGLRLIYFSYDVKMKEKGDIPEGYSVSREKKERFSLILESASTNQTSMYLCASSLGAPVYEQYFGPGTRLTVT.

This clone was recorded many times. This chain uses TRBV5-4 with TRBJ2-3; D may be TRBD2 (6 bases). Germline values: CDR1 SGHNT, CDR2 YYREEE (reference sequence). This CDR3 spans 16 amino acids. Trimming shortened V by 3 bases and J by 7 bases, and 21 bases separated the two germline ends. The CDR3 DNA follows: TGTGCCAGCAGCTCAATATCGGCCGGGGGAATGTATACGCAGTATTTT. Translating gives CASSSISAGGMYTQYF.

This sequence joins TRBV6-5 and TRBJ2-5; 7 bases are a match to TRBD1. The germline CDR1 and CDR2 sequences are MNHEY and SVGAGI. Unmatched junction bases numbered 10, after V lost 10 bases and J lost 2 bases. CDR3 length equals 14 residues. The DNA for the CDR3 is TGTGCCACCAGAGGGGTGACAGGGCAAGAGACCCAGTACTTC. It specifies CATRGVTGQETQYF.

The gene calls are TRBV5-1 and TRBJ2-5, with 8 bases aligning to TRBD1. The trim removed 4 bases at V and 2 bases at J, leaving 7 bases unmatched. Germline values: CDR1 SGHRS, CDR2 YFSETQ. CDR3 length equals 15 residues. The CDR3 DNA sequence: TGCGCCAGCAGCGAGACAGGGGTGGGGCAAGAGACCCAGTACTTC. This translates into CASSETGVGQETQYF.

The chain is built from TRBV6-1 and TRBJ2-7; tentative D call: TRBD1 (6 bases). CDR1 is MNHNS and CDR2 is SASEGT in the germline V gene. Trimming left V 2 bases short and J 3 bases short, with 14 bases between. The CDR3 extends over 15 amino acids. In nucleotides, the CDR3 is TGTGCCAGCAGTGAATCAACAGGGCCCATCTACGAGCAGTACGTC. Amino acid sequence: CASSESTGPIYEQYV.

The chain uses TRBV6-2 or TRBV6-3 and TRBJ1-1, with D tentatively TRBD1 (6 bases). CDR3 length: 14 amino acids. V lost 6 bases and J 0 bases, leaving 11 bases between the germline ends. Germline assignment: CDR1 MNHEY and CDR2 SVGEGT. The CDR3 nucleotides read TGTGCCAGCAGCATTAACAGGGTGAACACTGAAGCTTTCTTT. Its protein product is CASSINRVNTEAFF.

This chain joins TRBV28 and TRBJ1-2; TRBD1 aligns across 8 bases. After removal of 4 bases from V and 8 bases from J, the junction contained 3 bases not matched to a gene. The germline gives CDR1 MDHEN, CDR2 SYDVKM. The CDR3 consists of 12 residues. DNA for the CDR3: TGTGCCAGCAGTTCAGGGGGCCACGGCTACACCTTC. Translation: CASSSGGHGYTF.

Only a few counts were recorded for this clone. The chain is built from TRBV7-3 and TRBJ2-2, with 9 positions matching TRBD2. The V segment lost 5 bases and the J segment 5 bases; nucleotides outside the gene matches: 9. CDR1 and CDR2 from the germline V gene are SGHTA and FQGTGA. The CDR3 consists of 16 residues. CDR3 in DNA: TGTGCCAGCAGCCCTATGGCTAGCGGGAAGACCGGGGAGCTGTTTTTT. This encodes CASSPMASGKTGELFF.

This clone was found once. This sequence joins TRBV6-5 and TRBJ1-3, with D uncertain. Germline V gene lookup returns CDR1 MNHEY and CDR2 SVGAGI. Trimming pared 10 bases from V and 2 bases from J, leaving 15 bases between. The CDR3 sequence is 14 residues long. The CDR3 loop is CATTSLEPGNTIYF. As DNA, the CDR3 is TGTGCCACCACGTCCCTCGAGCCTGGAAACACCATATATTTT.

V gene TRBV5-8 combines with J gene TRBJ1-4; 8 bases agree with TRBD1. Trimming removed 0 bases from V and 0 bases from J; junction bases left unmatched: 4. The CDR3 loop spans 17 amino acids. CDR1 and CDR2 (germline): SGHTS, YDEGEE. CDR3 residues: CASSLGRGPSTNEKLFF. In DNA, the CDR3 is TGTGCCAGCAGCTTGGGCAGGGGGCCCTCAACTAATGAAAAACTGTTTTTT.

This chain links TRBV20-1 with TRBJ1-1, with D perhaps TRBD1 (5 bases). Per germline, CDR1 DFQATT and CDR2 SNEGSKA (reference sequence). Trimming pared 3 bases from V and 4 bases from J, leaving 12 bases between. The length of the CDR3 is 13 residues. CDR3 amino acids: CSASPWGGTEAFF. The CDR3 nucleotides are TGCAGTGCTAGTCCCTGGGGGGGCACTGAAGCTTTCTTT.

The J gene is TRBJ2-7, the V gene TRBV5-8, with D maybe TRBD1 (5 bases). The germline V gene has CDR1 SGHTS and CDR2 YDEGEE. The CDR3 spans 14 residues. Deletions cut 5 bases from V and 2 bases from J, with 14 bases between. The CDR3 here is CASSSRTRTYEQYF. CDR3 nucleotide sequence: TGTGCCAGCAGTTCCCGGACACGTACCTACGAGCAGTACTTC.

There are a few counts of this clone. The chain couples TRBV2 to TRBJ2-4, with 7 bases fitting TRBD1. The V segment lost 8 bases and the J segment 5 bases; nucleotides outside the gene matches: 6. This CDR3 has 13 amino acids. CDR1 is SNHLY, CDR2 FYNNEI, per germline. CDR3: CASGPGTENIQYF. The CDR3 nucleotides read TGTGCCAGCGGCCCCGGGACAGAAAACATTCAGTACTTC.

This chain connects TRBV28 to TRBJ1-2; TRBD1 is a possible D gene (5 bases). V lost 5 bases and J lost 2, with 15 bases in between. The CDR3 spans 15 residues. Per germline, CDR1 MDHEN and CDR2 SYDVKM. The DNA for the CDR3 is TGTGCCAGCAGTAACTACCTGACAGAAAACTATGGCTACACCTTC. It yields the protein CASSNYLTENYGYTF.

The chain links TRBV5-4 to TRBJ1-2; D perhaps matches TRBD1 (6 bases). V was cut by 4 bases and J by 8 bases, with 18 bases left in between. This CDR3 has 14 residues. Germline V gives CDR1 SGHNT, CDR2 YYREEE (reference sequence). The CDR3 DNA is TGTGCCAGCAGCATGTGGACAGTATCAGTCGGCTACACCTTC. Translation: CASSMWTVSVGYTF.

The V call is TRBV28, the J call TRBJ2-5; 9 bases are a match to TRBD2. V was clipped by 6 bases and J by 1 base; unmatched bases: 3. The CDR3 has 14 residues. Germline assignment: CDR1 MDHEN and CDR2 SYDVKM. In nucleotides, the CDR3 is TGTGCCAGCAGGGGGGGACTAGCCCAAGAGACCCAGTACTTC. Translating gives CASRGGLAQETQYF.